Each of the 9 T cell receptor beta chains below was sequenced from the same sample in a study of T cells in Graves' hyperthyroidism and ophthalmopathy. Template material for amplifying TCR beta CDR3 regions consisted of RNA transcripts. HTBI primers were the set used in a first-round RT-PCR of the TCR CDR3. One entry per CDR3 protein results from TCRdb running MiXCR on the multiplex PCR reads. Of a few hundred thousand distinct CDR3 sequences listed, roughly 20% were seen once; the top ten hold around 65%. Sequenced: blood. These receptor sequences come from a man aged 25-45 years with Graves' ophthalmopathy.

This chain uses TRBV10-3 with TRBJ2-1, with TRBD2 identical over 12 bases. Germline lookup yields CDR1 ENHRY and CDR2 SYGVKD. The V gene end was trimmed by 6 bases and the J gene end by 5 bases; junction bases not matched to a gene: 5. The CDR3 sequence is 15 residues long. The chain's CDR3 is CAISGLAGLNNEQFF. The DNA for the CDR3 is TGTGCCATCAGCGGACTAGCGGGACTAAACAATGAGCAGTTCTTC.

The chain links TRBV11-3 to TRBJ2-7, with a possible D match to TRBD1 (5 bases). Germline V gene sequence: CDR1 SGHNT, CDR2 YENEEA. V lost 5 bases, J lost 0 bases, and 14 bases lay in between. This CDR3 comprises 15 residues. CDR3 sequence reads: CASSQETVNSYEQYF. The CDR3, as DNA: TGTGCCAGCAGCCAGGAGACAGTGAACTCCTACGAGCAGTACTTC.

This clonotype was picked up many times. The chain employs TRBV28 and TRBJ2-7; 10 positions agree with TRBD2. The V segment lost 7 bases and the J segment 0 bases; nucleotides outside the gene matches: 6. The CDR3 has 15 residues. The germline V gene encodes CDR1 MDHEN and CDR2 SYDVKM. The DNA of the CDR3 is TGTGCCAGCACTAAAGCGGGAGGGAGCTCCTACGAGCAGTACTTC. Encoded protein: CASTKAGGSSYEQYF.

This clonotype was counted between two and nine times. The V gene is TRBV19, the J gene TRBJ2-1; unclear D gene. V lost 5 bases, J lost 4 bases, and 12 bases lay in between. CDR3 size: 14 residues. Per the germline V gene, CDR1 is LNHDA and CDR2 is SQIVND (reference sequence). CDR3 nucleotides: TGTGCCAGTAGTCGACTCGAGGTTTACAATGAGCAGTTCTTC. Encoded protein: CASSRLEVYNEQFF. The full variable domain, rest sourced from reference TRBV19 and TRBJ2-1, is DGGITQSPKYLFRKEGQNVTLSCEQNLNHDAMYWYRQDPGQGLRLIYYSQIVNDFQKGDIAEGYSVSREKKESFPLTVTSAQKNPTAFYLCASSRLEVYNEQFFGPGTRLTVL.

This clonotype was counted only a few times. The genes are TRBV2 and TRBJ2-1, with 11 bases that match TRBD2. CDR1 and CDR2 (germline): SNHLY, FYNNEI. This CDR3 comprises 17 residues. The junction had 11 bases not matched to a gene; V was cut back by 6 bases and J by 4 bases. CDR3 sequence: CASRRQSSSGRYNEQFF. Here the CDR3 DNA reads TGTGCCAGCAGACGCCAGAGCTCTAGCGGGAGGTACAATGAGCAGTTCTTC.

This clonotype was seen repeatedly, ten times or more. J is TRBJ1-1 and V is TRBV30; D gene unclear. The CDR3 has 12 residues. The V end lost 3 bases, the J end lost 1 base, and 6 bases lay between the germline ends. CDR1 and CDR2 (germline): GTSNPN, SVGIG (reference sequence). CDR3 loop: CAWRAENTEAFF. CDR3 nucleotides: TGTGCCTGGAGGGCAGAGAACACTGAAGCTTTCTTT.

The chain joins TRBV2 to TRBJ2-2, with TRBD1 as a possible D gene (7 bases). Germline V gene data show CDR1 as SNHLY and CDR2 as FYNNEI. CDR3 length equals 13 residues. Trimming took off 8 bases at V and 6 bases at J, with 13 bases between the two ends. The CDR3 DNA is TGTGCCAGCGGAGGGGGCTCGTCCGGGGAGCTGTTTTTT. Amino acid sequence: CASGGGSSGELFF.

The V call is TRBV19, the J call TRBJ1-5, with D unresolved. Germline loops: CDR1 LNHDA, CDR2 SQIVND (reference sequence). CDR3 size: 15 residues. Trimming removed 3 bases at V and 4 bases at J, with 13 bases between. The CDR3 DNA follows: TGTGCCAGTAGTATCGGGGAACTGTGGAATCAGCCCCAGCATTTT. Protein product: CASSIGELWNQPQHF.

V usage is TRBV27 and J usage is TRBJ2-2; the match to TRBD1 covers 8 bases. The CDR3 sequence is 15 residues long. Unmatched junction bases numbered 9, after V lost 8 bases and J lost 4 bases. Germline CDR1 MNHEY, CDR2 SMNVEV (reference sequence). The CDR3 protein is CASQEAGGVTGELFF. In nucleotides, the CDR3 is TGTGCCAGCCAAGAGGCAGGGGGCGTCACCGGGGAGCTGTTTTTT.